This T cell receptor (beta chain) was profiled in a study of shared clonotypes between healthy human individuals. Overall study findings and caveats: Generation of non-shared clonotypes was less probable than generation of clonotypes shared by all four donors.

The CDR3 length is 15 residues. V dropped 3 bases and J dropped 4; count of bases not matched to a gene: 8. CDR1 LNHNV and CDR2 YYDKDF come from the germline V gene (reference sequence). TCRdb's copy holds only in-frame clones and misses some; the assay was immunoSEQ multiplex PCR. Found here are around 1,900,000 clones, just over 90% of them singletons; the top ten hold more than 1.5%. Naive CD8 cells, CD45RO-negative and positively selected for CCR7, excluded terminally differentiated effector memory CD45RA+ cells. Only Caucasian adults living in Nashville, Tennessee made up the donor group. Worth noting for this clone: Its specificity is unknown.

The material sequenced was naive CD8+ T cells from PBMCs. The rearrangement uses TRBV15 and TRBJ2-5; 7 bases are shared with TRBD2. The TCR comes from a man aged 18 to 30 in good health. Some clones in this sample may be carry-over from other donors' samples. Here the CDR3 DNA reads TGTGCCACCAGCAGCCTAAACATAGCGGGAGAGACCCAGTACTTC. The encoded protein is CATSSLNIAGETQYF.